This T cell receptor (beta chain) was sequenced for a study of type 1 regulatory T cells. Across the study: T-allo10 is a Tr1-enriched, alloantigen-specific CD4 T cell product made in vitro.

TCRdb re-analysed the reads in MiXCR, keeping a single row per CDR3 protein. The sample has about 68,000 distinct CDR3 sequences; approximately 64% are singletons. With respect to this clonotype: The target antigen is unknown.

Per the germline V gene, CDR1 is MDHEN and CDR2 is SYDVKM. The CDR3 length is 14 residues. Trimming cost V 0 bases and J 4 bases, with 10 bases left between them. The rearrangement joins TRBV28 to TRBJ2-7, with D possibly matching TRBD2 (6 bases). The receptor was isolated from a human donor in good health. Sequencing input: cultured T cells, either the whole culture or a sorted T cell fraction (not recorded which). Subset: Tr1-enriched cell product generated in vitro against host alloantigens. For the CDR3, the DNA is TGTGCCAGCAGTTTATGGGGCGGGAAATACGAGCAGTACTTC. It yields the protein CASSLWGGKYEQYF. The full variable domain, in which reference TRBV28 and TRBJ2-7 provide the parts outside the CDR3, is DVKVTQSSRYLVKRTGEKVFLECVQDMDHENMFWYRQDPGLGLRLIYFSYDVKMKEKGDIPEGYSVSREKKERFSLILESASTNQTSMYLCASSLWGGKYEQYFGPGTRLTVT.